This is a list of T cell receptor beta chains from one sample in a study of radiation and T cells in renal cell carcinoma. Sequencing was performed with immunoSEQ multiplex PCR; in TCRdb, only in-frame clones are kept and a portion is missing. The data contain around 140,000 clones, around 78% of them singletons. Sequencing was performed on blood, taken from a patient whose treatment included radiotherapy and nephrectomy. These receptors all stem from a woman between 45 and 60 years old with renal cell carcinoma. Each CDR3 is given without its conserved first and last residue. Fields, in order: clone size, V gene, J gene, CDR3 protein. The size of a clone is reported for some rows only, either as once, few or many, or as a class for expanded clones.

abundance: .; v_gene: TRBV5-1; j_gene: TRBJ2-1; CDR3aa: ASSPDGAGEQF
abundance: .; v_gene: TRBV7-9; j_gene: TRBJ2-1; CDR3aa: ASSSRNLNEQF
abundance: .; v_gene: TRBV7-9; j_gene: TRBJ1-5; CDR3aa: ASSLDGRYSPQH
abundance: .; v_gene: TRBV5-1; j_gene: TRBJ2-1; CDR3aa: ASSLGTGGRSYNEQF
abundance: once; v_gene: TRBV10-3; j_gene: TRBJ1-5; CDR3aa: AISGPGNQPQH
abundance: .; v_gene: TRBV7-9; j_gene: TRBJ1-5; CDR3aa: ASSTQGGQPQH
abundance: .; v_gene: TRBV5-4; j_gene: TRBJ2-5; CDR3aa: ASSFSSAGETQY
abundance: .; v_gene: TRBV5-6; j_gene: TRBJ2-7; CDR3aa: ASSRGQGASDEQY
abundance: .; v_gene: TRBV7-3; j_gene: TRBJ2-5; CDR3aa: ASSSLGLAREAQY
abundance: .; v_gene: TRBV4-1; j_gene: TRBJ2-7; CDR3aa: ASSPDVGAYEQY
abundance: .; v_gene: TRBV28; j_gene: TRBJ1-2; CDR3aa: ASSSRQGHYGYT
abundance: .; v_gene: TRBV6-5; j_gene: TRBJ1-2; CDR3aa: ASREQGDRFGYT
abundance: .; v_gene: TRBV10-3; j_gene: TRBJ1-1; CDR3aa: AISDIGPEAF
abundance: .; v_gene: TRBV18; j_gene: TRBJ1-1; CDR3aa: ASSPPTDSGAF
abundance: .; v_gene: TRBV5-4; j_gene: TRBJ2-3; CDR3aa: ASSQEIAGGPDTQY
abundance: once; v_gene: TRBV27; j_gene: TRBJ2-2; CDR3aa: ASSRRDTGELF
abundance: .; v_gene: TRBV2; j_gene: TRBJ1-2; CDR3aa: ASSDGSRDYGYT
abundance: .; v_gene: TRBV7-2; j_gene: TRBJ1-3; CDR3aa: ASSWTGVGNTIY
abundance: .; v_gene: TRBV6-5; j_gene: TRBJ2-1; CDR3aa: ASSQRRGSEQF
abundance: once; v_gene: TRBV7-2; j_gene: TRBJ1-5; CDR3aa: ASSPDGSNQPQH
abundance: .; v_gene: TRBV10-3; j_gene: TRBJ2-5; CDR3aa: AISERLADSETQY
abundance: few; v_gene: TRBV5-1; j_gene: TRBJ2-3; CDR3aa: ASRRDSNTDTQY
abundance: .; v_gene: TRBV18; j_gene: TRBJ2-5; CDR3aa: ASSPRDQETQY
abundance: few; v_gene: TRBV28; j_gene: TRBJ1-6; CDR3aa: ASSPNSGGAGDSPLH
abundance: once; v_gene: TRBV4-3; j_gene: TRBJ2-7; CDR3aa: ASSQSTGHEQY
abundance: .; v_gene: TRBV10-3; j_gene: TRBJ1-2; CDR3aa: AIGTGGNYGYT
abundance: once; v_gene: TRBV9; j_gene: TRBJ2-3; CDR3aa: ASSVDGTGTSSTDTQY
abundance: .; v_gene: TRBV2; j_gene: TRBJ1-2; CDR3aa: ASSVVPTYT
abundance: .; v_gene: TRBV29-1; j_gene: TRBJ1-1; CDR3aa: SVAGVGTEAF
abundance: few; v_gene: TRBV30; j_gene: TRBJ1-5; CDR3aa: AWGSGGGQPQH
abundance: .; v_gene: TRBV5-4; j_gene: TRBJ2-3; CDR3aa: ASSFGSTDTQY
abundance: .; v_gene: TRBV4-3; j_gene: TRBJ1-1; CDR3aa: ASSPGGTENTEAF
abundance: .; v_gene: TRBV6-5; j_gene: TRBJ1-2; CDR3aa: ASSSDGTAYGYT
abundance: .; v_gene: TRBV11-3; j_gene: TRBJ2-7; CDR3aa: ASSSTGDRGFEQY
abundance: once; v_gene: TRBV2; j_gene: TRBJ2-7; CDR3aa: ARGRRSYEQY
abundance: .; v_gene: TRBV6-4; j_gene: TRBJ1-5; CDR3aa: ASSDSANQPQH
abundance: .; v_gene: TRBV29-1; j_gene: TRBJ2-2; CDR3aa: SVEGALDTGELF
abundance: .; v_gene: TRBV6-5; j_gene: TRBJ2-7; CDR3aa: ASSLGLADSYEQY
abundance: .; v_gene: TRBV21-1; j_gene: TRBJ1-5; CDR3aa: ASSFRTGGPPLLNQPQH
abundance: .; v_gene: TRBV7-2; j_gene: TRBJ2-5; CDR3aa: ASSKPVQETQY
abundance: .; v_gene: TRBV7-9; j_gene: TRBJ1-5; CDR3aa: ASSLNGQPQH